The T cell receptor (beta chain) under discussion was sequenced for a study of STAT5B mutations in CD4+ large granular lymphocyte leukemia. The length of the CDR3 is 13 residues. The V end was cut by 7 bases, the J end by 6 bases, with 15 bases between. Germline V gives CDR1 MNHEY, CDR2 SVGAGI. Sequencing was performed with immunoSEQ multiplex PCR; in TCRdb, only in-frame clones are kept and a portion is missing. The sample shows approximately 27,000 clones, 81% of them seen only once. The sequence came from a human donor in good health. Sequenced sample: CD4+ T cells from blood buffy coats. The chain carries TRBV6-5 and TRBJ1-1; tentative D call: TRBD1 (5 bases). The CDR3 region has the DNA TGTGCCAGCATCGCTTCGGGGGATTCTGAAGCTTTCTTT. It codes for CASIASGDSEAFF.